This T cell receptor beta chain was sequenced for a study of OX40 agonist ivuxolimab in advanced cancers. Study-wide background: Ivuxolimab is an agonistic anti-OX40 (CD134) antibody, and patients were treated with it. Dose-escalation patients' cancers were hepatocellular carcinoma, melanoma, renal cell or head and neck cancer. Study-level points and caveats: Among T cells, CD8+ cells averaged more expanded clones than CD4+ cells.

About this clone itself: As yet, its antigen is unknown.

Using immunoSEQ multiplex PCR, the repertoire was profiled, and TCRdb retains in-frame clones only, with some absent. The table lists some 18,000 clones, over 75% of them singletons. The J segment lost 0 bases and the V segment lost 6 bases, leaving 8 bases of the junction unmatched. CDR1 SQVTM and CDR2 ANQGSEA come from the germline V gene. The CDR3 loop spans 15 amino acids. Blood samples were obtained at baseline, cycle 4 day 1, and cycle 7 day 1. The origin of this receptor is an adult with an advanced solid tumor such as melanoma, head and neck, liver or kidney cancer. The starting material was CD4+ or CD8+ T cells sorted from blood, obtained in a trial of the OX40 agonist ivuxolimab. The rearrangement joins TRBV29-1 to TRBJ1-2, with 9 bases aligning to TRBD1. This chain's CDR3 is CSVPGQGVSNYGYTF. In nucleotides, the CDR3 is TGCAGCGTCCCGGGACAGGGTGTTTCTAACTATGGCTACACCTTC.